The 27 T cell receptor beta chains given below trace back to one sample, sequenced in a study of blood T cell repertoires in COVID-19. The assay was immunoSEQ multiplex PCR, and TCRdb's table has in-frame clones only and misses some. The table has 250,000 to 350,000 clones, roughly 87% seen once. The sequenced material came from peripheral blood. These receptors were collected from a woman aged 45-60 years who had recovered from COVID-19.

The genes are TRBV3-1 (or the pseudogene TRBV3-2) and TRBJ2-1; D is possibly TRBD1 (6 bases). The CDR3 loop spans 15 amino acids. Germline V gene sequence: CDR1 LGHDT, CDR2 YNNKEL (reference sequence). V lost 0 bases, J lost 10 bases, and 16 bases lay in between. CDR3 loop: CASSQEVLSGGEQFF. CDR3 nucleotide sequence: TGTGCCAGCAGCCAAGAAGTACTGAGTGGGGGCGAGCAGTTCTTC.

The chain carries TRBV6-2 or TRBV6-3 and TRBJ2-3, with 7 bases fitting TRBD2. In germline, CDR1 is MNHEY, CDR2 SVGEGT. The CDR3 is 15 residues long. The ends lost 4 bases at V and 0 bases at J; junction bases unmatched: 4. The CDR3 DNA follows: TGTGCCAGCAGTTCACGGGAGGCCAGCACAGATACGCAGTATTTT. Its protein is CASSSREASTDTQYF.

This clone was recorded once. CDR3: CASSFRNRGLSGYTF. The CDR3 DNA follows: TGTGCCAGCAGCTTTAGGAACAGGGGCCTCTCCGGCTACACCTTC. V gene TRBV7-9 combines with J gene TRBJ1-2, with 7 bases aligning to TRBD1. The CDR3 runs 15 residues. From germline, CDR1 is SEHNR and CDR2 FQNEAQ (reference sequence). The trim removed 3 bases at V and 8 bases at J, leaving 12 bases unmatched.

The gene calls are TRBV30 and TRBJ2-7; D not certain. V was cut by 0 bases and J by 2 bases, with 11 bases left in between. This CDR3 spans 14 amino acids. The germline CDR1 and CDR2 sequences are GTSNPN and SVGIG (reference sequence). This CDR3 is CAWSVNQAPYEQYF. The CDR3, as DNA: TGTGCCTGGAGTGTAAACCAGGCGCCCTACGAGCAGTACTTC.

The chain uses TRBV6-5 and TRBJ2-2; D gene ambiguous. This CDR3 is 13 amino acids long. The germline V and J ends were trimmed by 9 bases and 1 base, with 9 bases remaining between them. Germline CDR1 is MNHEY and CDR2 is SVGAGI. The CDR3 DNA sequence: TGTGCCAGTACACGGGTGAACACCGGGGAGCTGTTTTTT. Encoded protein: CASTRVNTGELFF.

There are a few counts of this clone. CDR3 nucleotides: TGTGCCAGCAGTGATGGGACTAGACACACAGATACGCAGTATTTT. Translating gives CASSDGTRHTDTQYF. The V gene is TRBV6-4, the J gene TRBJ2-3, with 8 bases fitting TRBD2. Germline loops: CDR1 MRHNA, CDR2 SNTAGT. The trim removed 3 bases at V and 2 bases at J, leaving 4 bases unmatched. The CDR3 loop spans 15 amino acids.

The chain uses TRBV28 and TRBJ2-1; D is unclear. V was cut by 4 bases and J by 8 bases, with 6 bases left in between. The CDR3 contains 11 residues. Germline-derived CDR1 and CDR2 are MDHEN and SYDVKM. The CDR3 is CASSSRDEQFF. DNA of the CDR3: TGTGCCAGCAGTTCTAGAGATGAGCAGTTCTTC.

The V call is TRBV27, the J call TRBJ1-1; D might be TRBD1 (6 bases). Germline CDR1 MNHEY, CDR2 SMNVEV (reference sequence). With 6 bases removed from V and 0 bases from J, the gap between germline ends came to 14 bases. The CDR3 runs 15 residues. This CDR3 reads CASSADSLMNTEAFF. The CDR3 coding sequence is TGTGCCAGCAGCGCGGACAGCTTGATGAACACTGAAGCTTTCTTT.

This chain uses TRBV7-3 with TRBJ2-1; TRBD2 aligns across 15 bases. After removal of 5 bases from V and 10 bases from J, the junction contained 6 bases not matched to a gene. Germline V gene lookup returns CDR1 SGHTA and CDR2 FQGTGA. The CDR3 covers 15 residues. The CDR3 here is CASSQGLAGGGEQFF. In DNA form, the CDR3 reads TGTGCCAGCAGCCAGGGACTAGCGGGAGGAGGAGAGCAGTTCTTC.

The CDR3 protein is CASRLSGVIMETQYF. The CDR3 DNA reads as TGTGCCAGCAGACTTAGCGGGGTGATAATGGAGACCCAGTACTTC. This rearrangement joins TRBV2 to TRBJ2-5, with TRBD2 matching over 8 bases. Trimming at V came to 6 bases and at J to 5 bases, leaving 11 bases not matched to a gene. The CDR3 extends over 15 amino acids. The germline V gene encodes CDR1 SNHLY and CDR2 FYNNEI.

The V gene is TRBV7-9, the J gene TRBJ2-1; 10 bases match TRBD2. Trimming at V came to 5 bases and at J to 8 bases, leaving 18 bases not matched to a gene. The CDR3 runs 18 residues. Looked up from germline, CDR1 is SEHNR and CDR2 is FQNEAQ (reference sequence). The CDR3 DNA reads TGTGCCAGCAGCCCTTATGGGGTCGGGACTAGCGATAAATATGAGCAGTTCTTC. This gives the protein CASSPYGVGTSDKYEQFF.

The chain uses TRBV6-5 and TRBJ2-7; D ambiguous. The CDR3 has 16 residues. Trimming cost V 0 bases and J 3 bases, with 15 bases left between them. CDR1 is MNHEY, CDR2 SVGAGI, per germline. CDR3 sequence reads: CASSYSTGRLHYEQYF. CDR3 DNA: TGTGCCAGCAGTTACTCGACGGGTCGGCTCCACTACGAGCAGTACTTC.

V usage is TRBV3-1 (or the pseudogene TRBV3-2) and J usage is TRBJ2-4; TRBD2 is a possible D gene (6 bases). CDR1 and CDR2 (germline): LGHDT, YNNKEL (reference sequence). The CDR3 covers 20 residues. Here the CDR3 DNA reads TGTGTGGCCCCACCAGCCAAGGAGGGCAGGTGGACGAAAACCAAAAACATTCAGTACTTC. Residues: CVAPPAKEGRWTKTKNIQYF.

The CDR3 loop is CSASILAGGVYEQYF. DNA of the CDR3: TGCAGTGCTAGTATTCTAGCGGGAGGGGTCTACGAGCAGTACTTC. V is TRBV20-1 and J is TRBJ2-7; 12 bases line up with TRBD2. Losses at the gene ends were 3 bases for V and 3 bases for J; bases not matched to a gene: 6. The CDR3 spans 15 residues. Germline V gene lookup returns CDR1 DFQATT and CDR2 SNEGSKA (reference sequence).

CDR3 in amino acids: CASRSRQGHEQYF. CDR3 in DNA: TGTGCCAGCAGATCGAGACAGGGCCACGAGCAGTACTTC. The chain employs TRBV7-2 and TRBJ2-7; 7 positions match TRBD1. Germline V gene data show CDR1 as SGHTA and CDR2 as FQGNSA. Trimming removed 6 bases from V and 5 bases from J; junction bases left unmatched: 7. The CDR3 totals 13 residues.

This chain uses TRBV2 with TRBJ2-7; D remains ambiguous. V was shortened by 3 bases and J by 1 base, with 10 bases between the two germline ends. CDR3 size: 14 residues. Per the germline V gene, CDR1 is SNHLY and CDR2 is FYNNEI. CDR3 bases: TGTGCCAGCAGTGAGTTTAGAAGTTCCTACGAGCAGTACTTC. Its translation: CASSEFRSSYEQYF.

V and J are TRBV7-8 and TRBJ1-4; 7 positions agree with TRBD1. Germline trimming cut 2 bases from V and 5 bases from J; bases unmatched to any gene: 8. This CDR3 region has 16 residues. Per germline, CDR1 SGHVS and CDR2 FQNEAQ. For the CDR3, the DNA is TGTGCCAGCAGCTTACCGAAGACAGGGACAAATGAAAAACTGTTTTTT. It specifies CASSLPKTGTNEKLFF.

The V call is TRBV5-1, the J call TRBJ2-7, with D perhaps TRBD1 (5 bases). Trimming pared 4 bases from V and 2 bases from J, leaving 10 bases between. Germline values: CDR1 SGHRS, CDR2 YFSETQ. The CDR3 consists of 13 residues. CDR3 coding DNA: TGCGCCAGCAGCCAACAGGAAACCTACGAGCAGTACTTC. It translates to CASSQQETYEQYF.

The chain is built from TRBV9 and TRBJ1-1; D is perhaps TRBD1 (5 bases). V lost 3 bases and J lost 4, with 13 bases in between. The length of the CDR3 is 14 residues. The germline gives CDR1 SGDLS, CDR2 YYNGEE. The CDR3 DNA follows: TGTGCCAGCAGCGACCAGGGATATAGCACTGAAGCTTTCTTT. This translates into CASSDQGYSTEAFF.

The chain links TRBV11-2 to TRBJ2-7; no clear D gene. This CDR3 has 15 residues. V gave up 5 bases and J gave up 1 base, with 15 bases separating them. CDR1 and CDR2 (germline): SGHAT, FQNNGV. The CDR3 DNA reads as TGTGCCAGCAGCCCGCTTCGTGGGCCTTCCTACGAGCAGTACTTC. It translates to CASSPLRGPSYEQYF. The variable domain in full, completed from reference TRBV11-2 and TRBJ2-7, reads EAGVAQSPRYKIIEKRQSVAFWCNPISGHATLYWYQQILGQGPKLLIQFQNNGVVDDSQLPKDRFSAERLKGVDSTLKIQPAKLEDSAVYLCASSPLRGPSYEQYFGPGTRLTVT.

The gene calls are TRBV3-1 (or the pseudogene TRBV3-2) and TRBJ1-1; the D gene is possibly TRBD1 (6 bases). The germline CDR1 and CDR2 sequences are LGHDT and YNNKEL (reference sequence). This CDR3 contains 18 residues. V was pared by 0 bases and J by 8 bases, with 25 bases between. The CDR3 DNA reads TGTGCCAGCAGCCAAGATATCGGGGGGCCGGCCGGGAGGCGAGAAGCTTTCTTT. This codes for CASSQDIGGPAGRREAFF.

The chain combines TRBV6-5 with TRBJ2-1; the match to TRBD2 covers 12 bases. Germline CDR1 MNHEY, CDR2 SVGAGI. Trimming at V came to 4 bases and at J to 5 bases, leaving 3 bases not matched to a gene. This CDR3 is 15 amino acids long. The CDR3 loop reads CASSSPSGRDNEQFF. For the CDR3, the DNA is TGTGCCAGCAGTTCGCCTAGCGGGAGGGACAATGAGCAGTTCTTC.

The chain combines TRBV12-3 or TRBV12-4 with TRBJ1-1; 9 nucleotides match TRBD1. This CDR3 region has 11 residues. Trimming at V came to 6 bases and at J to 10 bases, leaving 3 bases not matched to a gene. CDR3: CASSPGQGAFF. CDR3 bases: TGTGCCAGCAGCCCGGGACAGGGAGCTTTCTTT.

This chain links TRBV5-1 with TRBJ1-4, with 8 bases aligning to TRBD1. This CDR3 has 15 amino acids. CDR1 is SGHRS, CDR2 YFSETQ, per germline. V trimming: 0 bases; J trimming: 7 bases; junction bases outside the gene matches: 5. The CDR3 spells CASSLGITGGEKLFF. The CDR3 nucleotides are TGCGCCAGCAGCTTGGGGATTACAGGGGGTGAAAAACTGTTTTTT.

The count of this clone is one. The V gene is TRBV27, the J gene TRBJ2-6; D not resolved. The CDR3 sequence is 13 residues long. Trimming took off 8 bases at V and 4 bases at J, with 9 bases between the two ends. Per germline, CDR1 MNHEY and CDR2 SMNVEV (reference sequence). CDR3 DNA: TGTGCCAGCGGCCCTTCGGGGGCCAACGTCCTGACTTTC. This gives the protein CASGPSGANVLTF.

The chain has TRBV4-3 and TRBJ2-6; possibly TRBD2 for D (6 bases). The CDR3 runs to 17 residues. Germline lookup yields CDR1 LGHNA and CDR2 YSLEER. Deletions cut 5 bases from V and 0 bases from J, with 14 bases between. CDR3 in amino acids: CASSKGRLSSGANVLTF. Written as DNA, the CDR3 is TGCGCCAGCAGCAAGGGGAGGTTGAGCTCTGGGGCCAACGTCCTGACTTTC.

At least ten counts were recorded for this clone. The chain is built from TRBV19 and TRBJ1-2, with TRBD1 matching over 9 bases. This CDR3 is 13 amino acids long. The trim removed 7 bases at V and 6 bases at J, leaving 6 bases unmatched. CDR1 LNHDA and CDR2 SQIVND come from the germline V gene (reference sequence). CDR3 sequence reads: CASNHRGRDGYTF. Here the CDR3 DNA reads TGTGCCAGTAATCACAGGGGGCGAGATGGCTACACCTTC.